This T cell receptor beta chain was observed in a study of cytomegalovirus exposure and HLA in healthy donors. Deletions cut 0 bases from V and 0 bases from J, with 8 bases between. Per germline, CDR1 MGHRA and CDR2 YSYEKL. This CDR3 comprises 16 residues. Researchers ran the PCR with 60 Vbeta and 13 Jbeta primers. Measured with immunoSEQ multiplex PCR; TCRdb has only the in-frame clones, and not every one. This table has around 88,000 clones, nearly 80% appearing once. V and J are TRBV4-1 and TRBJ2-2, with D unclear. What was sequenced was PBMCs. This sequence was found in a woman aged 35 to 49 in good health and CMV-seropositive. The CDR3 is CASSQEPAPNTGELFF. CDR3 bases: TGCGCCAGCAGCCAAGAGCCCGCGCCGAACACCGGGGAGCTGTTTTTT.